Below are 15 T cell receptor beta chains sequenced from a single sample in a study of spatial heterogeneity in lung cancer. MiXCR, applied by TCRdb to the 5' RACE reads, yields one record per CDR3 protein. This repertoire shows about 85,000 distinct CDR3 sequences, approximately 18% found once; its top ten account for less than 7.5%. The time point is: sample taken at primary tumor resection. Unsorted whole RNA from tumor, nontumor lung or frozen PBMC underwent sequencing. The sequencing here drew on PBMCs, taken at surgery. All receptors come from a male donor with early-stage non-small cell lung cancer.

This clonotype was recorded at least ten times. The chain couples TRBV5-6 to TRBJ1-3; maybe TRBD1 (5 bases). This CDR3 has 13 amino acids. Germline CDR1 SGHDT, CDR2 YYEEEE. V gave up 3 bases and J gave up 6 bases, with 10 bases separating them. The CDR3: CASSYGRENTIYF. The DNA of the CDR3 is TGTGCCAGCAGCTACGGCAGGGAAAACACCATATATTTT.

As concerns this clonotype: With a much larger clone just one base away, this may be a read error. The chain joins TRBV7-2 to TRBJ1-1, with D hard to call. The CDR3 contains 13 residues. Germline V gives CDR1 SGHTA, CDR2 FQGNSA. Trimming left V 2 bases short and J 4 bases short, with 8 bases between. The CDR3 DNA sequence: TGTACCAGCAGCTTACAAGAGGGCACTGAAGCTTTCTTT. This encodes CTSSLQEGTEAFF.

This clonotype was found a few times. The chain's CDR3 is CAINMAGGYTDTQYF. The CDR3 coding sequence is TGTGCCATCAATATGGCAGGAGGCTACACAGATACGCAGTATTTT. This rearrangement joins TRBV10-3 to TRBJ2-3, with a tentative D call TRBD2 (5 bases). CDR3 size: 15 residues. In germline, CDR1 is ENHRY, CDR2 SYGVKD. V dropped 7 bases and J dropped 2 bases, with 16 bases sitting between them.

This chain uses TRBV7-6 with TRBJ2-7, with D perhaps matching TRBD2 (5 bases). Germline loops: CDR1 SGHVS, CDR2 FNYEAQ. V lost 1 base and J 0 bases, leaving 10 bases between the germline ends. The CDR3 is 15 amino acids. CDR3 sequence: CASSLDLGSSYEQYF. In DNA form, the CDR3 reads TGTGCCAGCAGCTTAGACCTAGGGAGCTCCTACGAGCAGTACTTC.

This clonotype appeared many times. The chain has TRBV20-1 and TRBJ2-3, with a tentative D call TRBD2 (5 bases). Germline V gene data show CDR1 as DFQATT and CDR2 as SNEGSKA (reference sequence). The CDR3 has 15 residues. V was clipped by 3 bases and J by 2 bases, with 15 bases between them. The CDR3 DNA sequence: TGCAGTGCTAGCGAAGACCGGGGTTACACAGATACGCAGTATTTT. Translating gives CSASEDRGYTDTQYF.

This clonotype came up many times. This chain uses TRBV5-1 with TRBJ2-1; 12 nucleotides agree with TRBD2. Germline trimming cut 3 bases from V and 0 bases from J; bases unmatched to any gene: 4. The CDR3 has 17 residues. Germline lookup yields CDR1 SGHRS and CDR2 YFSETQ. The CDR3 region has the DNA TGCGCCAGCAGCTCGTGGACTAGCGGGGTCTCCTACAATGAGCAGTTCTTC. Amino acid sequence: CASSSWTSGVSYNEQFF.

The chain uses TRBV7-2 and TRBJ2-2; D is tentatively TRBD1 or TRBD2 (6 bases each). Germline-derived CDR1 and CDR2 are SGHTA and FQGNSA. This CDR3 has 15 residues. V was shortened by 5 bases and J by 6 bases, with 16 bases between the two germline ends. The CDR3 protein is CASSRRGRGAGELFF. The CDR3 DNA is TGTGCCAGCAGCCGGAGGGGCAGGGGCGCCGGGGAGCTGTTTTTT.

V is TRBV29-1 and J is TRBJ2-1; D may be TRBD2 (5 bases). The CDR3 is 14 amino acids. Germline V lookup: CDR1 SQVTM, CDR2 ANQGSEA. The ends were cut back, 5 bases at V and 2 bases at J, with 13 bases in the middle. The CDR3 nucleotides read TGCAGCGTTAGGAGCGGTGAAGCCTACAATGAGCAGTTCTTC. Protein product: CSVRSGEAYNEQFF.

This clonotype was recorded many times. V usage is TRBV11-2 and J usage is TRBJ2-5; D uncertain. CDR3 length: 14 amino acids. Trimming shortened V by 2 bases and J by 0 bases, and 7 bases separated the two germline ends. The germline gives CDR1 SGHAT, CDR2 FQNNGV. The CDR3 spells CASSLKTYQETQYF. As DNA, the CDR3 is TGTGCCAGCAGCTTAAAAACTTACCAAGAGACCCAGTACTTC. The entire variable domain, with the rest obtained from reference TRBV11-2 and TRBJ2-5, is as follows: EAGVAQSPRYKIIEKRQSVAFWCNPISGHATLYWYQQILGQGPKLLIQFQNNGVVDDSQLPKDRFSAERLKGVDSTLKIQPAKLEDSAVYLCASSLKTYQETQYFGPGTRLLVL.

V is TRBV10-2 and J is TRBJ2-3; D not resolved. CDR3 length: 14 residues. Per the germline V gene, CDR1 is WSHSY and CDR2 is SAAADI. V lost 0 bases, J lost 3 bases, and 7 bases lay in between. CDR3 sequence: CASSESKGTDTQYF. The CDR3 DNA reads TGCGCCAGCAGTGAGTCTAAGGGAACAGATACGCAGTATTTT.

This chain uses TRBV28 with TRBJ2-1; 11 bases are a match to TRBD1. From germline, CDR1 is MDHEN and CDR2 SYDVKM. The CDR3 is 13 residues long. V trimming: 8 bases; J trimming: 10 bases; junction bases outside the gene matches: 7. The CDR3 spells CASWGTGGREQFF. In nucleotides, the CDR3 is TGTGCCAGCTGGGGGACAGGGGGAAGGGAGCAGTTCTTC. Supplemented by reference TRBV28 and TRBJ2-1, the full variable domain reads DVKVTQSSRYLVKRTGEKVFLECVQDMDHENMFWYRQDPGLGLRLIYFSYDVKMKEKGDIPEGYSVSREKKERFSLILESASTNQTSMYLCASWGTGGREQFFGPGTRLTVL.

The CDR3 region has the DNA TGTGCCAGCAGCCCTCGACTAGCGGGAGGGGCAGATACGCAGTATTTT. It specifies CASSPRLAGGADTQYF. The V gene is TRBV7-3, the J gene TRBJ2-3; 14 bases fit TRBD2. With V trimmed by 5 bases and J by 4 bases, 5 bases remained unmatched. This CDR3 comprises 16 residues. The germline V gene has CDR1 SGHTA and CDR2 FQGTGA.

This clonotype came up many times. V and J are TRBV3-1 and TRBJ1-6; no clear D. In germline, CDR1 is LGHDT, CDR2 YNNKEL (reference sequence). V gave up 5 bases and J gave up 7 bases, with 12 bases separating them. This CDR3 region has 14 residues. The CDR3 protein is CASSAAGGNSPLHF. CDR3 nucleotide sequence: TGTGCCAGCAGCGCCGCGGGAGGGAATTCACCCCTCCACTTT.

This chain joins TRBV5-1 and TRBJ2-7, with 7 bases matching TRBD2. Looked up from germline, CDR1 is SGHRS and CDR2 is YFSETQ. V was clipped by 10 bases and J by 1 base; unmatched bases: 5. The CDR3 sequence is 12 residues long. DNA of the CDR3: TGCGCCCCAAGCGGGGATTCCTACGAGCAGTACTTC. Translated: CAPSGDSYEQYF.

This clonotype was seen repeatedly, ten times or more. The genes are TRBV29-1 and TRBJ2-4; the D call may be TRBD1 or TRBD2 (5 bases each). CDR1 SQVTM and CDR2 ANQGSEA come from the germline V gene. Trimming stripped 4 bases from V and 8 bases from J, with 9 bases between. The CDR3 length is 11 residues. CDR3 in DNA: TGCAGCGTTGGAAGGGGAGACATTCAGTACTTC. Protein sequence: CSVGRGDIQYF.